These 5 T cell receptor beta chains originate from one sample sequenced in a study of T cells in Graves' hyperthyroidism and ophthalmopathy. It was RNA transcripts that yielded the amplified TCR beta CDR3 regions. A set of HTBI primers served as the primers for a first-round RT-PCR of the TCR CDR3. TCRdb fed the multiplex PCR reads into MiXCR, producing one record per CDR3 protein. Of about 420,000 distinct CDR3 sequences listed, roughly 13% are singletons. The material sequenced was blood. The receptors stem from a young woman with Graves' hyperthyroidism.

This clonotype was observed many times. This chain's CDR3 is CASSLGFTSGRDTQYF. In DNA form, the CDR3 reads TGCGCCAGCAGCTTGGGGTTTACTAGCGGGAGAGATACGCAGTATTTT. This sequence joins TRBV5-1 and TRBJ2-3, with 11 bases identical to TRBD2. This CDR3 has 16 residues. CDR1 is SGHRS, CDR2 YFSETQ, per germline. With V trimmed by 0 bases and J by 5 bases, 5 bases remained unmatched. The full variable domain, in which reference TRBV5-1 and TRBJ2-3 provide the parts outside the CDR3, is KAGVTQTPRYLIKTRGQQVTLSCSPISGHRSVSWYQQTPGQGLQFLFEYFSETQRNKGNFPGRFSGRQFSNSRSEMNVSTLELGDSALYLCASSLGFTSGRDTQYFGPGTRLTVL.

This clonotype was seen more than once but under ten times. V is TRBV27 and J is TRBJ2-2, with D possibly being TRBD1 or TRBD2 (7 bases each). The V and J ends lost 1 base and 0 bases respectively, with 21 bases between them. Germline V gives CDR1 MNHEY, CDR2 SMNVEV (reference sequence). The CDR3 length is 20 residues. The CDR3 sequence is CASSLFRWNRGGANTGELFF. The CDR3 bases are TGTGCCAGCAGTTTATTTCGATGGAACAGGGGAGGGGCGAACACCGGGGAGCTGTTTTTT.

This clonotype was picked up many times. V and J are TRBV7-8 and TRBJ2-1; possibly TRBD1 for D (6 bases). CDR3 length: 13 residues. V dropped 10 bases and J dropped 4 bases, with 14 bases sitting between them. From germline, CDR1 is SGHVS and CDR2 FQNEAQ. CDR3 nucleotide sequence: TGTGCCACAGGACGGGGACAATACAATGAGCAGTTCTTC. Translated: CATGRGQYNEQFF. Complete variable domain (other parts from reference TRBV7-8 and TRBJ2-1): GAGVSQSPRYKVAKRGQDVALRCDPISGHVSLFWYQQALGQGPEFLTYFQNEAQLDKSGLPSDRFFAERPEGSVSTLKIQRTQQEDSAVYLCATGRGQYNEQFFGPGTRLTVL.

In its sample, this clonotype was seen many times. V usage is TRBV28 and J usage is TRBJ2-5; tentatively, D is TRBD1 or TRBD2 (6 bases each). The V gene lost 3 bases and the J gene lost 0 bases, with 23 bases spanning the gap. The CDR3 has 19 amino acids. The germline V gene has CDR1 MDHEN and CDR2 SYDVKM. CDR3 loop: CASSFFSSGGRLNQETQYF. The CDR3 DNA follows: TGTGCCAGCAGTTTCTTCTCATCTGGGGGGCGCTTAAACCAAGAGACCCAGTACTTC.

This clonotype was seen ten or more times. The chain is built from TRBV30 and TRBJ1-1; weak D call: TRBD1 (5 bases). The CDR3 length is 13 residues. Deletions cut 8 bases from V and 3 bases from J, with 16 bases between. Germline V gene sequence: CDR1 GTSNPN, CDR2 SVGIG (reference sequence). DNA of the CDR3: TGTGCCACCGGGGGGGGAGGGTACACTGAAGCTTTCTTT. It translates to CATGGGGYTEAFF. The full variable domain, its missing parts supplied by reference TRBV30 and TRBJ1-1, is SQTIHQWPATLVQPVGSPLSLECTVEGTSNPNLYWYRQAAGRGLQLLFYSVGIGQISSEVPQNLSASRPQDRQFILSSKKLLLSDSGFYLCATGGGGYTEAFFGQGTRLTVV.